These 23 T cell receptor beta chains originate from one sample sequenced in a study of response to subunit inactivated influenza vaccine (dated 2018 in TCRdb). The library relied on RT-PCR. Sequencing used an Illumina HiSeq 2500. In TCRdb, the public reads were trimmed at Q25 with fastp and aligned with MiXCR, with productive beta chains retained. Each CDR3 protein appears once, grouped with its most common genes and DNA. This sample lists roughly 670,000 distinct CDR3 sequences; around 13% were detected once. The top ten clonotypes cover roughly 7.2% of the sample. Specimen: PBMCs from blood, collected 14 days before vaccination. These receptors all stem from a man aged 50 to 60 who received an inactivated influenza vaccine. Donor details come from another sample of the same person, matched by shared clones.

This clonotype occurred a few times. The CDR3 protein is CASSLYGEGPQETQYF. Here the CDR3 DNA reads TGCGCCAGCAGCCTCTATGGGGAGGGACCCCAAGAGACCCAGTACTTC. This sequence joins TRBV4-1 and TRBJ2-5; TRBD2 matches 7 bases. This CDR3 region has 16 residues. Germline-derived CDR1 and CDR2 are MGHRA and YSYEKL. V was pared by 4 bases and J by 1 base, with 9 bases of the junction left unmatched.

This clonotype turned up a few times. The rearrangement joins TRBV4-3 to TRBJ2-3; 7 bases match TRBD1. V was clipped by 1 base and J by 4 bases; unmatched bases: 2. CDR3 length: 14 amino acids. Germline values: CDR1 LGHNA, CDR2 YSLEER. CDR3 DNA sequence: TGCGCCAGCAGCCAAGGCGGACAGGCAGATACGCAGTATTTT. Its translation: CASSQGGQADTQYF.

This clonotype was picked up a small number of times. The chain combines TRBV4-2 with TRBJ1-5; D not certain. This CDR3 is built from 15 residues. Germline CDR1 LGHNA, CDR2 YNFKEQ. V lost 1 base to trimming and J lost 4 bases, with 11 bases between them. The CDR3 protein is CASSQGEYSNQPQHF. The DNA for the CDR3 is TGTGCCAGCAGCCAAGGAGAATATTCGAATCAGCCCCAGCATTTT.

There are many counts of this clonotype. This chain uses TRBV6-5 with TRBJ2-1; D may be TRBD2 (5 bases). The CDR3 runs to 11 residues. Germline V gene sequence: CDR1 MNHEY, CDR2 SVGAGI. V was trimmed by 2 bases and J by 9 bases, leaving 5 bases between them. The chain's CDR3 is CASSYAGEQFF. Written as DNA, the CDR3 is TGTGCCAGCAGTTACGCGGGTGAGCAGTTCTTC.

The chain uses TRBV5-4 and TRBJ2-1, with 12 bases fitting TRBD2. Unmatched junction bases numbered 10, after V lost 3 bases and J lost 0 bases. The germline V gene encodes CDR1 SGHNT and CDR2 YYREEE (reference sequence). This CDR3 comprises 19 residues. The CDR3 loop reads CASSSGLAGPLSSYNEQFF. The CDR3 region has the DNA TGTGCCAGCAGCTCTGGACTAGCGGGACCCCTTAGCTCCTACAATGAGCAGTTCTTC.

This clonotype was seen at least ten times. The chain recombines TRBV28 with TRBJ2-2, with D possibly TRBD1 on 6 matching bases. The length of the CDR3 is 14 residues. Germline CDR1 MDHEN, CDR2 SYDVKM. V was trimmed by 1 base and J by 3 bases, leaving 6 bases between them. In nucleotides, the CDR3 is TGTGCCAGCAGTTTATACAGGGACACCGGGGAGCTGTTTTTT. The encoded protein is CASSLYRDTGELFF.

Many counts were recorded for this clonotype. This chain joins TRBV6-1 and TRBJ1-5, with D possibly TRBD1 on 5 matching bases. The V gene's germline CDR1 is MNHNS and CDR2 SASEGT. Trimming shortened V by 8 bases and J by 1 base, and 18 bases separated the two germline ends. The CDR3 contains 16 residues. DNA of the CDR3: TGTGCCAGCGGGGGTTGGATGGGAGTGAGCAATCAGCCCCAGCATTTT. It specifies CASGGWMGVSNQPQHF.

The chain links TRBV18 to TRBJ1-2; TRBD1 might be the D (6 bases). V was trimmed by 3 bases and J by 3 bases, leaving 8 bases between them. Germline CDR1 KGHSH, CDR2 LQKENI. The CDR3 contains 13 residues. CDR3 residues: CASSPYRDYGYTF. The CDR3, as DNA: TGTGCCAGCTCACCCTACAGGGACTATGGCTACACCTTC.

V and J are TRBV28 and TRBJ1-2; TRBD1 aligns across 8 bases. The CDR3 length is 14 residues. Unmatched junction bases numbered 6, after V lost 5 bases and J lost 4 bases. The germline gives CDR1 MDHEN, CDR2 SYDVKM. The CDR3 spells CASSPWGQAYGYTF. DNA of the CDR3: TGTGCCAGCAGTCCTTGGGGACAGGCCTATGGCTACACCTTC.

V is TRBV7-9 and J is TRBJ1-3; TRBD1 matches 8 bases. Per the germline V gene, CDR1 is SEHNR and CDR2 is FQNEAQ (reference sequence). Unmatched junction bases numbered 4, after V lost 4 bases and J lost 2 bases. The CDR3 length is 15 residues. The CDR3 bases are TGTGCCAGCAGCTCCACAGGGGGACCTGGAAACACCATATATTTT. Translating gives CASSSTGGPGNTIYF. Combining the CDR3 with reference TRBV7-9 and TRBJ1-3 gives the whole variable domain DTGVSQNPRHKITKRGQNVTFRCDPISEHNRLYWYRQTLGQGPEFLTYFQNEAQLEKSRLLSDRFSAERPKGSFSTLEIQRTEQGDSAMYLCASSSTGGPGNTIYFGEGSWLTVV.

CDR3 amino acids: CASSSDWTGPMNTEAFF. Here the CDR3 DNA reads TGTGCCAGCAGTTCCGATTGGACAGGACCCATGAACACTGAAGCTTTCTTT. V usage is TRBV6-2 or TRBV6-3 and J usage is TRBJ1-1; TRBD1 agrees at 7 bases. Germline values: CDR1 MNHEY, CDR2 SVGEGT. The V and J ends lost 4 bases and 0 bases, in that order; junction bases with no gene match: 11. The CDR3 runs to 17 residues.

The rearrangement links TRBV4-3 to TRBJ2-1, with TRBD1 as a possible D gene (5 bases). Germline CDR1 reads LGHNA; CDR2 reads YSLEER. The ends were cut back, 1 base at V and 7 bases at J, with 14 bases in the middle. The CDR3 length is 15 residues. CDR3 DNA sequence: TGCGCCAGCAGCCAAGTAGCAGGGTGGGTTAATGAGCAGTTCTTC. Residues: CASSQVAGWVNEQFF.

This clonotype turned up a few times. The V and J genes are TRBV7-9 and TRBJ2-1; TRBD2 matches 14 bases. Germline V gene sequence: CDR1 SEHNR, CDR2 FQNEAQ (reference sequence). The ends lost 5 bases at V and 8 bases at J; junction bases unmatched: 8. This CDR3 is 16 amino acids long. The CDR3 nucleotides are TGTGCCAGCAGCGCTGGACTAGCGGGGGGTTACGATGAGCAGTTCTTC. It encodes CASSAGLAGGYDEQFF.

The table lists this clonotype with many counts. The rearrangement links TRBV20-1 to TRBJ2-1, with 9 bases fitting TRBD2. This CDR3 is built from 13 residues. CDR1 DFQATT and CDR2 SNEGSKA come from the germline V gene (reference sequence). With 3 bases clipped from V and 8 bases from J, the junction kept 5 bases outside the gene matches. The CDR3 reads CSARRGGVDEQFF. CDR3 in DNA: TGCAGTGCTAGGCGGGGGGGCGTGGATGAGCAGTTCTTC.

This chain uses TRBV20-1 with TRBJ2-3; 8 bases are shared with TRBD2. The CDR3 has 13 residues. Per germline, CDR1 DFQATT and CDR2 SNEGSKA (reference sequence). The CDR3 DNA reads TGCAGCGCGGAGCGGGGGTTAACAGATACGCAGTATTTT. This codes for CSAERGLTDTQYF.

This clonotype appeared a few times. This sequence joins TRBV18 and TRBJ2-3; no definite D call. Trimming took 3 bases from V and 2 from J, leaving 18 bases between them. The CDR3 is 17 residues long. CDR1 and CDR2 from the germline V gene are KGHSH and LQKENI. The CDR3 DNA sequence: TGTGCCAGCTCACCCGGACCGCCCGGTTTATACACAGATACGCAGTATTTT. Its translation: CASSPGPPGLYTDTQYF.

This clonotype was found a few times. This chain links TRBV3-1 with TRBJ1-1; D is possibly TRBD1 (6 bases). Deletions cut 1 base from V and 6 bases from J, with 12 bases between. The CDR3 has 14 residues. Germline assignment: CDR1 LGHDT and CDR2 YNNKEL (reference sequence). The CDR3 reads CASSQVRGRSEAFF. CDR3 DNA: TGTGCCAGCAGCCAAGTGCGGGGGCGGTCTGAAGCTTTCTTT. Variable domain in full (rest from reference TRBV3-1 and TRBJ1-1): DTAVSQTPKYLVTQMGNDKSIKCEQNLGHDTMYWYKQDSKKFLKIMFSYNNKELIINETVPNRFSPKSPDKAHLNLHINSLELGDSAVYFCASSQVRGRSEAFFGQGTRLTVV.

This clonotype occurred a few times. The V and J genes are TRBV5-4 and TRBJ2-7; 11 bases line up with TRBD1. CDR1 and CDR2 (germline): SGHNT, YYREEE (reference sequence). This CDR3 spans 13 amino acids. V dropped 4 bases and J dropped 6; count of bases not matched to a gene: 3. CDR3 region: CASSQGQGAEQYF. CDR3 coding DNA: TGTGCCAGCAGCCAAGGACAGGGGGCCGAGCAGTACTTC. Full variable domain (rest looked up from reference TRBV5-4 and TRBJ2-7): ETGVTQSPTHLIKTRGQQVTLRCSSQSGHNTVSWYQQALGQGPQFIFQYYREEENGRGNFPPRFSGLQFPNYSSELNVNALELDDSALYLCASSQGQGAEQYFGPGTRLTVT.

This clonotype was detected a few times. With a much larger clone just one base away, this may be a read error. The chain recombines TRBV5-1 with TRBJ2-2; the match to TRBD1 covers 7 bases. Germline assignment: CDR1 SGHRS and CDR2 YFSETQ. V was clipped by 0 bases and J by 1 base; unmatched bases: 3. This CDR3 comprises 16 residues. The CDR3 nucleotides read TGCGCCAGCAGCTTGGAAGGGGGCGAGAACACCGGGGAGCTGTTTTTT. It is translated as CASSLEGGENTGELFF.

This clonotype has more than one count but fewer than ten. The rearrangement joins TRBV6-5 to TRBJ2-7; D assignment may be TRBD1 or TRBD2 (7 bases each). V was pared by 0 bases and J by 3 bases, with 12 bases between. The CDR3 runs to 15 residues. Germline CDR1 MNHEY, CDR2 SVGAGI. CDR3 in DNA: TGTGCCAGCAGTTACTCCCAGGGGGAGGGCTACGAGCAGTACTTC. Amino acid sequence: CASSYSQGEGYEQYF.

CDR3 sequence reads: CAISDGGTGELFF. CDR3 nucleotides: TGTGCCATCAGTGACGGGGGGACCGGGGAGCTGTTTTTT. The chain has TRBV10-3 and TRBJ2-2, with 7 bases that match TRBD2. This CDR3 spans 13 amino acids. The V and J ends lost 3 bases and 5 bases, in that order; junction bases with no gene match: 0. Per germline, CDR1 ENHRY and CDR2 SYGVKD.

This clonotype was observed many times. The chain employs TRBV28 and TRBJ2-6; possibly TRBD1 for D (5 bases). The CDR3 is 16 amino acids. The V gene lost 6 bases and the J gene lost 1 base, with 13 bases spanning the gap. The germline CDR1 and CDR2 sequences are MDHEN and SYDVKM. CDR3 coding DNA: TGTGCCAGCAGCGTAAATAAGGGGTCTGGGGCCAACGTCCTGACTTTC. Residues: CASSVNKGSGANVLTF.

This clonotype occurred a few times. CDR3 DNA: TGTGCCAGCAGTTTATACCTCATTCGGGGGATCAACGAGCAGTACTTC. This translates into CASSLYLIRGINEQYF. The V gene is TRBV28, the J gene TRBJ2-7; possibly TRBD2 for D (6 bases). V gave up 1 base and J gave up 5 bases, with 18 bases separating them. The CDR3 length is 16 residues. Germline V CDR1 and CDR2: MDHEN, SYDVKM.